This T cell receptor (beta chain) was captured in a study of PD-L1 blockade in urothelial cancer. Libraries were prepared by immunoSEQ multiplex PCR; TCRdb keeps only in-frame clonotypes and omits some of them. The data contain about 52,000 clones, nearly 85% of them singletons. The CDR3 is 15 amino acids. The V segment lost 0 bases and the J segment 4 bases; nucleotides outside the gene matches: 9. CDR1 is GTSNPN and CDR2 is SVGIG in the germline V gene (reference sequence). The sequences come from PBMCs, collected around atezolizumab (anti-PD-L1) treatment. The genes are TRBV30 and TRBJ2-7, with 7 bases lining up with TRBD1. This receptor was taken from a man aged 40-49 years with urothelial cancer. CDR3 region: CAWSVGTVVNYEQYF. The CDR3 nucleotides are TGTGCCTGGAGTGTCGGGACAGTGGTTAATTACGAGCAGTACTTC.